These 15 T cell receptor beta chains came from one sample sequenced in a study of shared clonotypes between healthy human individuals. TCRdb's table, derived via immunoSEQ multiplex PCR, lists solely in-frame clones and lacks some. The sample lists some 2.1 million clones, 85% to 95% occurring once. Input material: naive CD4+ T cells sorted from blood. Subset: CD45RA+ positively selected. These receptors originate from a man younger than 35 in good health.

CDR3 in DNA: TGCAGCGTTGTCAGGGTCGGCGGGACCCCCTACGAGCAGTACTTC. This sequence encodes CSVVRVGGTPYEQYF. This chain links TRBV29-1 with TRBJ2-7; weak D call: TRBD2 (6 bases). Germline lookup yields CDR1 SQVTM and CDR2 ANQGSEA. The CDR3 extends over 15 amino acids. Deletions cut 4 bases from V and 2 bases from J, with 18 bases between.

The chain has TRBV2 and TRBJ1-4; D uncertain. Trimming cost V 4 bases and J 3 bases, with 15 bases left between them. The CDR3 covers 16 residues. The V gene's germline CDR1 is SNHLY and CDR2 FYNNEI. The CDR3: CASSGDIRISNEKLFF. For the CDR3, the DNA is TGTGCCAGCAGTGGTGATATACGGATTTCTAATGAAAAACTGTTTTTT. The variable domain in full, with the rest retrieved from reference TRBV2 and TRBJ1-4, is EPEVTQTPSHQVTQMGQEVILRCVPISNHLYFYWYRQILGQKVEFLVSFYNNEISEKSEIFDDQFSVERPDGSNFTLKIRSTKLEDSAMYFCASSGDIRISNEKLFFGSGTQLSVL.

V and J are TRBV7-9 and TRBJ1-3; 7 bases are a match to TRBD1. Losses at the gene ends were 5 bases for V and 4 bases for J; bases not matched to a gene: 8. This CDR3 is 15 amino acids long. Germline-derived CDR1 and CDR2 are SEHNR and FQNEAQ (reference sequence). The CDR3: CASSRNDRVGNTIYF. The CDR3 DNA follows: TGTGCCAGCAGCCGCAACGACAGGGTCGGAAACACCATATATTTT.

Only one count was recorded for this clone. V is TRBV5-1 and J is TRBJ2-2, with TRBD1 identical over 8 bases. CDR1 and CDR2 from the germline V gene are SGHRS and YFSETQ. The V segment lost 0 bases and the J segment 6 bases; nucleotides outside the gene matches: 7. CDR3 length: 16 amino acids. CDR3 sequence: CASSLGQGTLAGELFF. The CDR3 DNA is TGCGCCAGCAGCTTGGGACAGGGGACATTGGCCGGGGAGCTGTTTTTT.

V and J are TRBV10-3 and TRBJ2-1, with TRBD1 matching 8 bases. This CDR3 is 14 amino acids long. With 0 bases clipped from V and 9 bases from J, the junction kept 4 bases outside the gene matches. Germline assignment: CDR1 ENHRY and CDR2 SYGVKD. The chain's CDR3 is CAISESYRGAEQFF. DNA of the CDR3: TGTGCCATCAGTGAGTCATACAGGGGGGCTGAGCAGTTCTTC.

The V gene is TRBV28, the J gene TRBJ1-2; the D gene is possibly TRBD1 (6 bases). The CDR3 sequence is 16 residues long. V shed 3 bases and J shed 8 bases, with 22 bases lying between them. Germline V gene lookup returns CDR1 MDHEN and CDR2 SYDVKM. The CDR3 here is CASSFPQGATLGGYTF. CDR3 DNA sequence: TGTGCCAGCAGTTTTCCACAGGGTGCAACCCTGGGGGGCTACACCTTC.

This clone was counted only a few times. The chain couples TRBV6-5 to TRBJ2-2, with no clear D. The CDR3 has 15 residues. V lost 2 bases, J lost 5 bases, and 12 bases lay in between. The germline V gene has CDR1 MNHEY and CDR2 SVGAGI. Here the CDR3 reads CASSYRSRGTGELFF. CDR3 in DNA: TGTGCCAGCAGTTACCGTTCCCGTGGAACCGGGGAGCTGTTTTTT.

The rearrangement links TRBV5-1 to TRBJ2-7; 8 positions agree with TRBD2. The CDR3 runs to 16 residues. The ends lost 4 bases at V and 1 base at J; junction bases unmatched: 10. Germline CDR1 is SGHRS and CDR2 is YFSETQ. The CDR3 region is CASSPRSGGNSYEQYF. The CDR3 DNA follows: TGCGCCAGCAGCCCTAGGAGCGGGGGTAATTCCTACGAGCAGTACTTC.

Worth noting for this clone: Other DNA sequences from this sample encode an identical CDR3 as well. This chain uses TRBV7-9 with TRBJ1-3, with D uncertain. The germline CDR1 and CDR2 sequences are SEHNR and FQNEAQ (reference sequence). The ends were cut back, 5 bases at V and 0 bases at J, with 11 bases in the middle. The CDR3 spans 15 residues. The CDR3 coding sequence is TGTGCCAGCAGCCCGGACGGGTTCTCTGGAAACACCATATATTTT. As protein: CASSPDGFSGNTIYF.

The chain links TRBV18 to TRBJ1-2, with D maybe TRBD1 (6 bases). Germline CDR1 is KGHSH and CDR2 is LQKENI. Trimming stripped 5 bases from V and 2 bases from J, with 12 bases between. The CDR3 is 14 residues long. CDR3 region: CASSKDSVNYGYTF. CDR3 coding DNA: TGTGCCAGCTCAAAGGACAGTGTAAACTATGGCTACACCTTC.

With regard to this clone: The sample holds other DNA sequences that translate to the same CDR3. The gene calls are TRBV28 and TRBJ1-2, with TRBD1 identical over 7 bases. Unmatched junction bases numbered 2, after V lost 5 bases and J lost 2 bases. The CDR3 has 13 amino acids. Germline V lookup: CDR1 MDHEN, CDR2 SYDVKM. The DNA of the CDR3 is TGTGCCAGCAGTCCGGACAGGAACTATGGCTACACCTTC. Residues: CASSPDRNYGYTF.

CDR3 sequence reads: CASSVAGAPREKLFF. The CDR3 DNA reads as TGTGCCAGCAGTGTTGCGGGGGCCCCCCGGGAAAAACTGTTTTTT. The V call is TRBV2, the J call TRBJ1-4; D possibly corresponds to TRBD1 (6 bases). V lost 4 bases to trimming and J lost 8 bases, with 17 bases between them. The CDR3 length is 15 residues. CDR1 SNHLY and CDR2 FYNNEI come from the germline V gene.

With regard to this clone: Other DNA sequences in this specimen translate into the identical CDR3. The chain combines TRBV11-2 with TRBJ2-7; no firm D call. The CDR3 spans 14 residues. The V end lost 1 base, the J end lost 1 base, and 8 bases lay between the germline ends. Germline CDR1 and CDR2: SGHAT and FQNNGV. The CDR3 loop reads CASSLVAGSYEQYF. The CDR3 DNA is TGTGCCAGCAGCTTAGTGGCAGGTTCCTACGAGCAGTACTTC. The full variable domain, with the rest looked up from reference TRBV11-2 and TRBJ2-7, is EAGVAQSPRYKIIEKRQSVAFWCNPISGHATLYWYQQILGQGPKLLIQFQNNGVVDDSQLPKDRFSAERLKGVDSTLKIQPAKLEDSAVYLCASSLVAGSYEQYFGPGTRLTVT.

The genes are TRBV11-2 and TRBJ1-6; D is unclear. The CDR3 runs 17 residues. V shed 1 base and J shed 2 bases, with 12 bases lying between them. CDR1 is SGHAT, CDR2 FQNNGV, per germline. CDR3 sequence reads: CASSLVGGRPYNSPLHF. As DNA, the CDR3 is TGTGCCAGCAGCTTAGTCGGAGGTCGGCCCTATAATTCACCCCTCCACTTT.

This clone was seen only once. The DNA for the CDR3 is TGTGCCAGCAGCAGGGACATTGGGGAGACCCAGTACTTC. The encoded protein is CASSRDIGETQYF. The V gene is TRBV5-6, the J gene TRBJ2-5, with D tentatively TRBD1 (6 bases). This CDR3 region has 13 residues. The germline gives CDR1 SGHDT, CDR2 YYEEEE. Trimming shortened V by 4 bases and J by 5 bases, and 12 bases separated the two germline ends.